This entry is about one T cell receptor beta chain. This sample was included in a study of T-cell memory formation after mild COVID-19. Study overall: The TCR clusters were mostly specific to one donor.

TCRdb passed the 5' RACE reads through MiXCR, listing each CDR3 protein once. The sample has under 300,000 distinct CDR3 sequences; about 15% are singletons. This CDR3 spans 13 amino acids. V shed 4 bases, J shed 4 bases, and the junction held 1 base outside the gene matches. Germline CDR1 is SGHTA and CDR2 is FQGNSA. The sequenced sample consisted of PBMCs or a T cell subset sorted from them (not recorded which). The TCR sequence derives from a young man who had mild COVID-19 (a few samples of this study predate the infection). Cell type and time point are not known. The rearrangement joins TRBV7-2 to TRBJ2-3; 8 positions agree with TRBD1. The CDR3 reads CASSYRGADTQYF. The CDR3 region has the DNA TGTGCCAGCAGCTACAGGGGGGCAGATACGCAGTATTTT.